This is a list of T cell receptor beta chains from one sample in a study of early T cells in non-severe SARS-CoV-2 infection. TCRdb reprocessed the 5' RACE reads with MiXCR, giving one entry per CDR3 protein. This sample has more than 95,000 distinct CDR3 sequences, with approximately 10% found just once. The sample in question was whole blood, obtained at baseline. Receptor source: an adult who was a healthcare worker with PCR-confirmed SARS-CoV-2 infection or an uninfected control (not recorded which). Both conserved end residues are part of each CDR3. Fields, in order: D gene, J gene, V gene, clone size, CDR3 DNA, CDR3 protein. D genes are given only for firm matches. Part of the rows lack a size; the others show once, few, many or a class for expanded clones.

NA TRBJ2-5 TRBV5-6 NA TGTGCCAGCAGCCGCTCCGGGGTAGCGACCCAGTACTTC CASSRSGVATQYF
TRBD1 TRBJ2-3 TRBV19 NA TGTGCCAGTGGAAACAGGGGCCAGGATACGCAGTATTTT CASGNRGQDTQYF
TRBD1 TRBJ1-1 TRBV11-3 many TGTGCCAGCAGCCGCAGGGGGTCTGAAGCTTTCTTT CASSRRGSEAFF
NA TRBJ2-7 TRBV5-6 NA TGTGCCAGCAGCTCGTTTAGGGACAATTCCTACGAGCAGTACTTC CASSSFRDNSYEQYF
TRBD1 TRBJ1-5 TRBV19 few TGTGCCAGTAGTGGGACAGCGGCTCAGCCCCAGCATTTT CASSGTAAQPQHF
NA TRBJ2-3 TRBV3-1 many TGTGCCAGCAGTCTGGGCACAGATACGCAGTATTTT CASSLGTDTQYF
TRBD1 TRBJ2-7 TRBV6-9 once TGTGCCAGCAGTTACCCGACAGGGTCCTCCTACGAGCAGTACTTC CASSYPTGSSYEQYF
TRBD1 TRBJ2-2 TRBV24-1 few TGTGCCACCAAGCCGGGACAGGGGAACACCGGGGAGCTGTTTTTT CATKPGQGNTGELFF
NA TRBJ2-1 TRBV20-1 many TGCAGTGTTACAGGGAATGAGCAGTTCTTC CSVTGNEQFF
TRBD2 TRBJ2-7 TRBV11-2 few TGTGCCAGCAGTCCTACCGGGGAGGGATCCTACGAGCAGTACTTC CASSPTGEGSYEQYF
TRBD1 TRBJ2-7 TRBV7-2 many TGTGCCAGCAGCTCGATCGGGACAGACTACGAGCAGTACTTC CASSSIGTDYEQYF
TRBD1 TRBJ1-1 TRBV2 NA TGTGCCAGCATGGGGACAGAGAACACTGAAGCTTTCTTT CASMGTENTEAFF
NA TRBJ2-7 TRBV7-8 once TGTGCCAGCAGCTTAAACAGGCGTCGAAACCGTGGCTACGAGCAGTACTTC CASSLNRRRNRGYEQYF
TRBD1 TRBJ2-7 TRBV13 many TGTGCCAGCAGCTTAGTACTGGGACAGAGAAGGTACGAGCAGTACTTC CASSLVLGQRRYEQYF
TRBD2 TRBJ2-3 TRBV27 NA TGTGCCAGCAGTTTAGGAGCGGGGGCTATGGATACGCAGTATTTT CASSLGAGAMDTQYF
NA TRBJ2-2 TRBV12-3/TRBV12-4 few TGTGCCAGCAGCCCCCCCGCAGGGCCCCCGAACACCGGGGAGCTGTTTTTT CASSPPAGPPNTGELFF
NA TRBJ1-2 TRBV6-2/TRBV6-3 few TGTGCCAGCAGTTACTCGAGCAGAAGCTATGGCTACACCTTC CASSYSSRSYGYTF
TRBD2 TRBJ2-7 TRBV10-2 NA TGCGCCAGCAGTGTCCTAGCGGTCTACGAGCAGTACTTC CASSVLAVYEQYF
TRBD1 TRBJ2-7 TRBV5-5 few TGTGCCAGCAGCTTGGCGACAGGGTTGTCCTACGAGCAGTACTTC CASSLATGLSYEQYF
NA TRBJ1-1 TRBV20-1 many TGCAGTGCTAGAGTCGGGCAGATGAACACTGAAGCTTTCTTT CSARVGQMNTEAFF
NA TRBJ1-5 TRBV2 many TGTGCCAGCCGGCGGAGGGAAGGTTTCAATCAGCCCCAGCATTTT CASRRREGFNQPQHF
NA TRBJ1-6 TRBV2 NA TGTGCCAGCAGCCTACTTAGCTCCTATAATTCACCCCTCCACTTT CASSLLSSYNSPLHF
TRBD2 TRBJ2-1 TRBV5-1 many TGCGCCAGCAGCTGGGGACTAGTCGGTGAGCAGTTCTTC CASSWGLVGEQFF
NA TRBJ2-1 TRBV4-1 few TGCGCCAGCAGCCAGGGACTTGGCAATGAGCAGTTCTTC CASSQGLGNEQFF
NA TRBJ2-3 TRBV2 few TGTGCCAGCAGTGAAAAGACCAACACAGATACGCAGTATTTT CASSEKTNTDTQYF
NA TRBJ2-7 TRBV19 NA TGTGCCAGTAGTAGGGACGGCCTCACCTACGAGCAGTACTTC CASSRDGLTYEQYF
TRBD1 TRBJ1-2 TRBV11-2 NA TGTGCCAGCAGCAAAACAGGGGTCTATGGCTACACCTTC CASSKTGVYGYTF
NA TRBJ1-4 TRBV25-1 many TGTGCCAGCATGAACTGGGGCGATGAAAAACTGTTTTTT CASMNWGDEKLFF
NA TRBJ2-3 TRBV11-2 NA TGTGCCAGCAGCACAGGACGTGGAGATACGCAGTATTTT CASSTGRGDTQYF
NA TRBJ2-3 TRBV6-1 many TGTGCCAGCAGCGATATGTGGGGGCGCCCAGATACGCAGTATTTT CASSDMWGRPDTQYF
TRBD1 TRBJ2-7 TRBV5-1 few TGCGCCAGCAGCTTATTACAGGGGCAAGAGCAGTACTTC CASSLLQGQEQYF
TRBD2 TRBJ2-3 TRBV20-1 many TGCAGTGCTAGTCCTAGCGGGGGGGCCCGCACAGATACGCAGTATTTT CSASPSGGARTDTQYF
NA TRBJ2-1 TRBV29-1 NA TGCAGCGGCAGGGGAGCTGATGAGCAGTTCTTC CSGRGADEQFF
TRBD2 TRBJ2-7 TRBV3-1 few TGTGCCAGCAGCCAATTAGGCGGGGGGATATCCGAGCAGTACTTC CASSQLGGGISEQYF
TRBD1 TRBJ1-5 TRBV10-3 NA TGTGCCATCAGTGGGACAGGGGTCAATCAGCCCCAGCATTTT CAISGTGVNQPQHF
TRBD2 TRBJ2-1 TRBV20-1 many TGCAGTGCTAGAGGGACTAGCGGGAGGGGCTACAATGAGCAGTTCTTC CSARGTSGRGYNEQFF
NA TRBJ2-3 TRBV2 many TGTGCCAGCAGGGAGGGACTGACTCGCACAGATACGCAGTATTTT CASREGLTRTDTQYF
NA TRBJ2-7 TRBV25-1 NA TGTGCCAGCAGTGATGAGTTAGGGACCTCGTACGAGCAGTACTTC CASSDELGTSYEQYF
NA TRBJ1-3 TRBV7-9 many TGTGCCAGCAGCGGATCCCGGGACGGAGGAAACACCATATATTTT CASSGSRDGGNTIYF
TRBD1 TRBJ2-7 TRBV5-1 few TGCGCCAGCAGCTTGGGGCAGGGGGAGTACGAGCAGTACTTC CASSLGQGEYEQYF
NA TRBJ2-1 TRBV5-6 few TGTGCCAGCAGACCGGGACACGCCAATGAGCAGTTCTTC CASRPGHANEQFF
TRBD1 TRBJ2-7 TRBV7-2 NA TGTGCCAGCAGCCTAAGGGACAGCGAGCAGTACTTC CASSLRDSEQYF
TRBD2 TRBJ2-3 TRBV5-6 few TGTGCCAGCAGCAGCCCCGGGGGGGCCGCAGATACGCAGTATTTT CASSSPGGAADTQYF
NA TRBJ2-1 TRBV6-4 few TGTGCCAGCAGTGGGCCGGGCAATGAGCAGTTCTTC CASSGPGNEQFF
TRBD1 TRBJ1-2 TRBV12-3/TRBV12-4 few TGTGCCAGCAGCCCAGGACAGGGCGACTATGGCTACACCTTC CASSPGQGDYGYTF
NA TRBJ1-1 TRBV10-3 many TGTGCCATCAGTGAAAGGGATCCGGACACTGAAGCTTTCTTT CAISERDPDTEAFF
TRBD1 TRBJ2-2 TRBV2 many TGTGCCATCAGAGCCGGGACAGGCTCTAACACCGGGGAGCTGTTTTTT CAIRAGTGSNTGELFF
NA TRBJ2-7 TRBV20-1 many TGCAGTGCTAGAGTGCCGTCTTCCTACGAGCAGTACTTC CSARVPSSYEQYF
TRBD1 TRBJ1-3 TRBV24-1 NA TGTGCCACCAGTGATCGGACAGGCTCTGGAAACACCATATATTTT CATSDRTGSGNTIYF
TRBD2 TRBJ2-5 TRBV19 few TGTGCCAGCTCCTCTCGGCGGGAGGCCCAAGAGACCCAGTACTTC CASSSRREAQETQYF
TRBD2 TRBJ2-1 TRBV28 few TGTGCCAGCAGTAACCTAGCGGGAGGCAATGAGCAGTTCTTC CASSNLAGGNEQFF
NA TRBJ2-1 TRBV13 many TGTGCCAGCAGCGATTCGGGCCCCCTCTACAATGAGCAGTTCTTC CASSDSGPLYNEQFF